A selection of T cell receptor beta chains follows, all from one sample in a study of CD8+ T cells in alopecia areata. Data came from immunoSEQ multiplex PCR; TCRdb stores just in-frame clones and leaves some out. The sample consists of 80,000 to 100,000 clones, about 44% of them appearing once. Specimen: CD8+ T cells sorted from blood, collected at week 24, from a patient treated with tofacitinib. The receptors originated from a human donor with alopecia areata. Both conserved end residues are trimmed from each CDR3. Size tells how often a clone was seen (once, few, many) or the class of an expanded clone, and some rows leave it out.

cdr3_aa: ATASGRGNEQF
j_call: TRBJ2-1
clone_size: .
v_call: TRBV27

cdr3_aa: ASSLGPAGGREQY
j_call: TRBJ2-7
clone_size: .
v_call: TRBV7-6

cdr3_aa: ASSDLAGTYEQY
j_call: TRBJ2-7
clone_size: few
v_call: TRBV25-1

cdr3_aa: ASSMQDANTGELF
j_call: TRBJ2-2
clone_size: .
v_call: TRBV5-1

cdr3_aa: SVGAALNTEAF
j_call: TRBJ1-1
clone_size: .
v_call: TRBV29-1

cdr3_aa: SVELETGTEQY
j_call: TRBJ2-7
clone_size: .
v_call: TRBV29-1

cdr3_aa: ASSSGTGADTQY
j_call: TRBJ2-3
clone_size: few
v_call: TRBV6-5

cdr3_aa: ASSRRPGELF
j_call: TRBJ2-2
clone_size: many
v_call: TRBV7-9

cdr3_aa: SVPVSGYGYT
j_call: TRBJ1-2
clone_size: few
v_call: TRBV29-1

cdr3_aa: ASSGTVNEQF
j_call: TRBJ2-1
clone_size: .
v_call: TRBV2

cdr3_aa: SVVQGVAPGYT
j_call: TRBJ1-2
clone_size: .
v_call: TRBV29-1

cdr3_aa: ASSLAMTDSLETQY
j_call: TRBJ2-5
clone_size: .
v_call: TRBV7-7

cdr3_aa: ASSSHNPRDRGYNGQF
j_call: TRBJ2-1
clone_size: .
v_call: TRBV7-9

cdr3_aa: ATSRGSGTSTDTQY
j_call: TRBJ2-3
clone_size: few
v_call: TRBV15

cdr3_aa: ASMAPNNEKLF
j_call: TRBJ1-4
clone_size: few
v_call: TRBV2

cdr3_aa: SVGDNEQF
j_call: TRBJ2-1
clone_size: .
v_call: TRBV29-1

cdr3_aa: ASSPDRARIDTQY
j_call: TRBJ2-3
clone_size: .
v_call: TRBV6-1

cdr3_aa: ASSLRGMTDTQY
j_call: TRBJ2-3
clone_size: .
v_call: TRBV5-4

cdr3_aa: ASSASVGRSLHTDTQY
j_call: TRBJ2-3
clone_size: .
v_call: TRBV2

cdr3_aa: ASTLRLLAGATDTQY
j_call: TRBJ2-3
clone_size: .
v_call: TRBV28

cdr3_aa: ASFTSSDEQF
j_call: TRBJ2-1
clone_size: .
v_call: TRBV27

cdr3_aa: ASSLNRDRGVTEAF
j_call: TRBJ1-1
clone_size: .
v_call: TRBV4-1

cdr3_aa: ASSLGMNYGYT
j_call: TRBJ1-2
clone_size: .
v_call: TRBV7-9

cdr3_aa: ASSLRTSGAKYEQY
j_call: TRBJ2-7
clone_size: few
v_call: TRBV4-2

cdr3_aa: ASSVAGSGRFSEQY
j_call: TRBJ2-7
clone_size: once
v_call: TRBV9

cdr3_aa: ASSPPSGGITDTQY
j_call: TRBJ2-3
clone_size: medium-sized
v_call: TRBV7-9

cdr3_aa: ASSQGYGYT
j_call: TRBJ1-2
clone_size: .
v_call: TRBV27

cdr3_aa: ASSSTRDGTYEQY
j_call: TRBJ2-7
clone_size: .
v_call: TRBV7-9

cdr3_aa: SVYGSGIETQY
j_call: TRBJ2-5
clone_size: few
v_call: TRBV29-1

cdr3_aa: ASSQYSPAQNYNEQF
j_call: TRBJ2-1
clone_size: few
v_call: TRBV14

cdr3_aa: SVDDVYEQY
j_call: TRBJ2-7
clone_size: few
v_call: TRBV29-1

cdr3_aa: SVVDTGELF
j_call: TRBJ2-2
clone_size: few
v_call: TRBV29-1

cdr3_aa: ANPRGRTDTQY
j_call: TRBJ2-3
clone_size: few
v_call: TRBV27

cdr3_aa: ASSQMSGYEQY
j_call: TRBJ2-7
clone_size: .
v_call: TRBV4-1

cdr3_aa: ASTSRGEQY
j_call: TRBJ2-7
clone_size: few
v_call: TRBV11-2

cdr3_aa: SVTSPSGRIYEQY
j_call: TRBJ2-7
clone_size: few
v_call: TRBV29-1

cdr3_aa: ASTRGRGFYEQY
j_call: TRBJ2-7
clone_size: .
v_call: TRBV28

cdr3_aa: ASSDGTRSSGNTIY
j_call: TRBJ1-3
clone_size: .
v_call: TRBV25-1

cdr3_aa: ASSYLGGNTGELF
j_call: TRBJ2-2
clone_size: .
v_call: TRBV7-8

cdr3_aa: AISKTSGRAAYNEQF
j_call: TRBJ2-1
clone_size: once
v_call: TRBV10-3

cdr3_aa: SVGPGGGRGYT
j_call: TRBJ1-2
clone_size: few
v_call: TRBV29-1

cdr3_aa: ASSQGLAGAPGELF
j_call: TRBJ2-2
clone_size: many
v_call: TRBV4-1

cdr3_aa: ASSVRTGDTEAF
j_call: TRBJ1-1
clone_size: .
v_call: TRBV9

cdr3_aa: ASTGRRRGSTDTQY
j_call: TRBJ2-3
clone_size: .
v_call: TRBV6-6

cdr3_aa: ASSPSGRVPNNEQF
j_call: TRBJ2-1
clone_size: .
v_call: TRBV7-2